Listed below are T cell receptor beta chains from one sample, sequenced in a study of T-cell reconstitution after alpha-beta-depleted transplantation in children. TCRdb independently ran MiXCR on the PCR reads; one entry per CDR3 protein. The sample includes under 400,000 distinct CDR3 sequences, around 25% of them seen just once. The input for sequencing was PBMCs, mostly from graft donor cells, taken 180 days after TCRalphabeta/CD19-depleted stem cell transplant. Receptors were obtained from a male patient aged 10 to 17 who had a stem cell transplant for acute lymphoblastic leukemia, so the T cells may come from the graft donor. CDR3s include the opening cysteine and the closing phenylalanine or tryptophan. Fields, in order: V gene, J gene, clone size, D gene, CDR3 protein, CDR3 DNA. The D gene is left open where the match is weak. Size is stated for part of the rows, as once, few or many counts, or as a class when the clone is expanded.

>TRBV20-1|TRBJ1-5|-|-
CSARPRENQPQHF
TGCAGTGCTAGACCAAGGGAAAATCAGCCCCAGCATTTT
>TRBV24-1|TRBJ1-1|-|TRBD1
CATSDLDYWARVAPDRGNTEAFF
TGTGCCACCAGTGATTTAGACTATTGGGCCCGGGTGGCCCCCGACAGGGGGAACACTGAAGCTTTCTTT
>TRBV7-9|TRBJ2-7|few|TRBD1
CASSSPGQGFYEQYF
TGTGCCAGCAGTTCACCGGGACAGGGTTTCTACGAGCAGTACTTC
>TRBV10-3|TRBJ2-3|-|-
CTISESDAAGPSTDTQYF
TGTACCATCAGTGAGTCTGATGCGGCAGGACCAAGCACAGATACGCAGTATTTT
>TRBV5-1|TRBJ1-1|-|-
CASSLGPFRSAEAFF
TGCGCCAGCAGCTTGGGGCCATTTAGGAGCGCTGAAGCTTTCTTT
>TRBV27|TRBJ1-2|few|TRBD1
CASSLSSWTGYGYTF
TGTGCCAGCAGTTTATCGTCTTGGACAGGGTATGGCTACACCTTC
>TRBV5-6|TRBJ2-3|few|-
CASSLATGPGTDTQYF
TGTGCCAGCAGCTTGGCTACGGGCCCCGGAACAGATACGCAGTATTTT
>TRBV3-1|TRBJ2-1|few|TRBD2
CASSQFTSGYNEQFF
TGTGCCAGCAGCCAATTTACTAGCGGTTACAATGAGCAGTTCTTC
>TRBV3-1|TRBJ1-5|-|TRBD1
CASSHHDRDQPQHF
TGTGCCAGCAGCCACCATGACAGGGATCAGCCCCAGCATTTT
>TRBV7-3|TRBJ2-7|few|TRBD2
CASNETSGRIRYEQYF
TGTGCCAGCAATGAGACTAGCGGGAGAATCCGTTACGAGCAGTACTTC
>TRBV3-1|TRBJ2-7|many|TRBD2
CASSQVPRRGGPYEQYF
TGTGCCAGCAGCCAAGTCCCTAGGAGGGGAGGGCCGTACGAGCAGTACTTC
>TRBV28|TRBJ2-7|few|TRBD1
CASRSPGQGSYEQYF
TGTGCCAGCAGGTCTCCGGGACAGGGGAGCTACGAGCAGTACTTC